This T cell receptor beta chain derives from a study of technical replicates of blood from a handful of donors. Sequencing used immunoSEQ multiplex PCR; TCRdb keeps in-frame clones, though not all of them. The table has tens of thousands of clones, less than 95% seen once. Per germline, CDR1 SNHLY and CDR2 FYNNEI. V dropped 5 bases and J dropped 3; count of bases not matched to a gene: 22. The CDR3 is 20 residues long. This TCR was recovered from a human donor in good health. Some clones in this sample may be carry-over from other donors' samples. This chain uses TRBV2 with TRBJ2-7; TRBD2 agrees at 10 bases. Sequencing was performed on PBMCs. The CDR3 region is CASSIRQGMVLAGALYEQYF. CDR3 DNA sequence: TGTGCCAGCAGTATCCGACAGGGGATGGTGCTAGCGGGAGCCCTCTACGAGCAGTACTTC.